The clone carrying this T cell receptor (beta chain) came up a few times. Its target is not known. The CDR3 is 15 residues long. The sample comes from a study of cytomegalovirus exposure and HLA in healthy donors. The study's findings and limits: A highly shared variant cluster was judged a likely technical artifact.

PCR was performed using 60 Vbeta and 13 Jbeta primers. Generated by immunoSEQ multiplex PCR, the TCRdb table keeps only in-frame clones and is missing some. The sample has some 140,000 clones, approximately 79% seen once. The chain recombines TRBV1 with TRBJ2-3; the DNA was not used to check the table's D call, TRBD2. TRBV1 corresponds to a pseudogene. This TCR was sampled from a man between 35 and 55 years old in good health and CMV-seropositive. Sequenced material: PBMCs. The CDR3 region has the DNA TGCACCAGCAGCCAAGATGGACTAGACACAGATACGCAGTATTTT. Protein sequence: CTSSQDGLDTDTQYF.